In this sample, the clone carrying this TCR beta chain turned up a few times. Antigen: not known. A much larger clonotype is one base distant, so this may be a read error. This specimen belongs to a study of neurological immune-mediated disorders. The overall study: The approximately 34 multiple sclerosis patients comprised some 31 relapsing-remitting and 3 secondary progressive cases.

Study-wide results and caveats: None of the CDR3 amino acid sequences found in expanded clones was shared across subjects. This suggests that the TCR-beta repertoires were private in all groups.

The cDNA was synthesized by 5'RACE incorporating 10-nucleotide random UMIs. TCRdb ran MiXCR on the 5' RACE reads and lists one entry per CDR3 protein. The table lists about 80,000 distinct CDR3 sequences, about 5.6% of them singletons. Time point: longitudinal time-point 2. For the unsorted libraries, 2 million PBMCs stored at -80 C served as input. The receptor was derived from a woman aged 60 to 75 with multiple sclerosis. The specimen sequenced was PBMCs.

CDR3 DNA sequence: TGTGTCAGCCTTAACTCTGGGGCCAACGTCCTGACTTTC. This translates into CVSLNSGANVLTF. This chain joins TRBV28 and TRBJ2-6; no definite D call. The CDR3 is 13 amino acids. In germline, CDR1 is MDHEN, CDR2 SYDVKM.